The following is a TCR beta chain sequence with its context. Sample time point: after dendritic cell vaccination, including at tumor progression/relapse. Sequenced by immunoSEQ multiplex PCR; TCRdb stores in-frame clones only, minus some. This table holds 85,000 or so clones, approximately 81% found once. The data originate from a study of glioma-infiltrating T cells after dendritic cell vaccination. The CDR3 runs to 15 residues. With 4 bases clipped from V and 4 bases from J, the junction kept 8 bases outside the gene matches. From germline, CDR1 is SGHRS and CDR2 YFSETQ. The J gene is TRBJ2-7, the V gene TRBV5-1; 10 nucleotides agree with TRBD1. Material: blood, obtained after dendritic cell vaccination. This TCR was recovered from a human donor with glioblastoma. The CDR3 DNA reads as TGCGCCAGCAGCCTCGCCGGGACAGGGGAATACGAGCAGTACTTC. This encodes CASSLAGTGEYEQYF.